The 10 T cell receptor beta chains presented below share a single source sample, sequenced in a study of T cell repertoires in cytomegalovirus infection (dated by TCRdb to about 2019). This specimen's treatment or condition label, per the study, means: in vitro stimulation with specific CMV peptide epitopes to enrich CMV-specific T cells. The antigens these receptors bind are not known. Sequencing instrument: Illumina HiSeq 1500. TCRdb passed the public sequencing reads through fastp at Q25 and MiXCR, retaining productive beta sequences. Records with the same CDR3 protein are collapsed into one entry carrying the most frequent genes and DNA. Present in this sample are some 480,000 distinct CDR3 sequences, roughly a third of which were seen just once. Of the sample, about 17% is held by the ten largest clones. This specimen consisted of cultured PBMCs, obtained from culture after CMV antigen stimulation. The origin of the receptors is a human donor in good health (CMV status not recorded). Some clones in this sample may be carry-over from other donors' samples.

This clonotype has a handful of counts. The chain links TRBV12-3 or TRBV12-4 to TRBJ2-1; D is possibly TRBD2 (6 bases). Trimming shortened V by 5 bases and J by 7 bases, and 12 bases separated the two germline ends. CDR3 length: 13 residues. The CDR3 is CASSTRRGNEQFF. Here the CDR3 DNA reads TGTGCCAGCAGTACCCGCCGGGGGAATGAGCAGTTCTTC.

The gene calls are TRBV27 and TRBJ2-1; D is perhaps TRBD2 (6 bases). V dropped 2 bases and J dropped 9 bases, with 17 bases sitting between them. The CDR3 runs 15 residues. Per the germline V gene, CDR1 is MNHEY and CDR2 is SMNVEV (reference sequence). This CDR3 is CASSLMTRALGEQFF. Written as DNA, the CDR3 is TGTGCCAGCAGTTTAATGACTAGAGCTTTAGGTGAGCAGTTCTTC.

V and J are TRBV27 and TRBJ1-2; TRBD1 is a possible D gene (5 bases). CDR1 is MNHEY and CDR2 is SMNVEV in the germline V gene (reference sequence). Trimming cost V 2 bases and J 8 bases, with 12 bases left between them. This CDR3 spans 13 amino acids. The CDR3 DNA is TGTGCCAGCAGTTTAGGGGGGAGACGGGGCTACACCTTC. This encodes CASSLGGRRGYTF.

The CDR3 sequence is CASKSGSRNTEAFF. CDR3 in DNA: TGTGCCAGTAAGAGTGGGTCGCGGAACACTGAAGCTTTCTTT. This chain links TRBV19 with TRBJ1-1, with D unclear. Germline-derived CDR1 and CDR2 are LNHDA and SQIVND (reference sequence). This CDR3 comprises 14 residues. V lost 7 bases and J lost 1, with 13 bases in between.

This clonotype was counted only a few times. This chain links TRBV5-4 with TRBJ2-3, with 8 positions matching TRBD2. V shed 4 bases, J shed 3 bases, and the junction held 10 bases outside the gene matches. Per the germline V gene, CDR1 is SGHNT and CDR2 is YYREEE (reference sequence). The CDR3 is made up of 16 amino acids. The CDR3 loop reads CASSKMTSASTDTQYF. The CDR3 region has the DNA TGTGCCAGCAGCAAGATGACTAGCGCCTCGACAGATACGCAGTATTTT.

The CDR3 coding sequence is TGTGCCAGCAGCCCTAGTCCGGGGGCAGCGAATATGAACACTGAAGCTTTCTTT. It codes for CASSPSPGAANMNTEAFF. V gene TRBV4-2 combines with J gene TRBJ1-1; weak D call: TRBD1 (6 bases). V lost 4 bases and J 0 bases, leaving 21 bases between the germline ends. This CDR3 has 18 residues. CDR1 is LGHNA and CDR2 is YNFKEQ in the germline V gene.

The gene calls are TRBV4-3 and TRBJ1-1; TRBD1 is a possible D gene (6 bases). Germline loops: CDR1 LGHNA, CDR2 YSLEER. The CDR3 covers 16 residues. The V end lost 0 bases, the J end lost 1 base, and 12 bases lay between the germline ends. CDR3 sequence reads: CASSQELGHSNTEAFF. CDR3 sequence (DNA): TGCGCCAGCAGCCAAGAGCTGGGACATTCGAACACTGAAGCTTTCTTT.

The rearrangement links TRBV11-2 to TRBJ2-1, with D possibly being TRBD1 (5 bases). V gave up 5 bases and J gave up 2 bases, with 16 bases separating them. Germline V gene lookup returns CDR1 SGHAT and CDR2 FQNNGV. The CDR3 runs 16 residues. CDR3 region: CASSEKFRAPYNEQFF. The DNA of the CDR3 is TGTGCCAGCAGCGAAAAATTCAGGGCCCCCTACAATGAGCAGTTCTTC.

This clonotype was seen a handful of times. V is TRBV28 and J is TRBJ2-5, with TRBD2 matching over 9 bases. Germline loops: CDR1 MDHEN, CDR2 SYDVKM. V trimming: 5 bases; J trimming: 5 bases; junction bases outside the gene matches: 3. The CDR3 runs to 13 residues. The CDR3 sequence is CASSVAGAETQYF. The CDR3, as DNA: TGTGCCAGCAGTGTAGCGGGAGCTGAGACCCAGTACTTC.

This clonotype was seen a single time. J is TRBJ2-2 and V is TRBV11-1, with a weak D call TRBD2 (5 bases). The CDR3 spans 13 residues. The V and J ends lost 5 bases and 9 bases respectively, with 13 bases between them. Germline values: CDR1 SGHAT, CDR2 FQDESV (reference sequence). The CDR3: CASSRGRERELFF. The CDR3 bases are TGTGCCAGCAGCCGCGGGCGAGAGAGGGAGCTGTTTTTT. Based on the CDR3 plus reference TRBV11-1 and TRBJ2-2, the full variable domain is EAEVAQSPRYKITEKSQAVAFWCDPISGHATLYWYRQILGQGPELLVQFQDESVVDDSQLPKDRFSAERLKGVDSTLKIQPAELGDSAMYLCASSRGRERELFFGEGSRLTVL.